This T cell receptor (beta chain) was observed in a study of T cells in Graves' hyperthyroidism and ophthalmopathy. Study-level information: Peripheral blood was taken when the disease was first diagnosed, before any treatment began.

Researchers took RNA transcripts and amplified the TCR beta CDR3 regions from them. In the first-round RT-PCR of the TCR CDR3, the HTBI primer set was used. TCRdb re-analysed the multiplex PCR reads in MiXCR, keeping a single row per CDR3 protein. The data show 200,000 to 250,000 distinct CDR3 sequences, roughly 18% seen once. Diagnosing involved the use of clinical symptoms, serum thyroxine and TRAb, thyroid ultrasound and orbital computed tomography. Trimming shortened V by 4 bases and J by 2 bases, and 13 bases separated the two germline ends. The CDR3 contains 14 residues. CDR1 is SQVTM, CDR2 ANQGSEA, per germline.

The receptor was derived from a man aged 50 to 60 with Graves' hyperthyroidism. This sequence joins TRBV29-1 and TRBJ2-3, with a weak D call TRBD2 (6 bases). The sample comprised blood. Here the CDR3 DNA reads TGCAGCGTTGGGGTCGGGAGCATCACAGATACGCAGTATTTT. Amino acid sequence: CSVGVGSITDTQYF.